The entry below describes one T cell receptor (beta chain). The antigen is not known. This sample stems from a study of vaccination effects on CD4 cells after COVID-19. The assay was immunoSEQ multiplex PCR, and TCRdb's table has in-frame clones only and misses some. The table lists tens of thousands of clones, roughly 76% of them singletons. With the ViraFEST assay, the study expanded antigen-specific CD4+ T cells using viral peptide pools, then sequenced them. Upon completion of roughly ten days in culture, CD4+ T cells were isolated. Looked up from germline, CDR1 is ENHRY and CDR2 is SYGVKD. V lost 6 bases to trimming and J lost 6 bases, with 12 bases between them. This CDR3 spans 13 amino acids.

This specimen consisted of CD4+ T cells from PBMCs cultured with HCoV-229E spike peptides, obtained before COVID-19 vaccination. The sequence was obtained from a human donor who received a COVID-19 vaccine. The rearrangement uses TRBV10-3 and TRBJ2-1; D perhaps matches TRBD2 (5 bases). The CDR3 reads CAISGILINEQFF. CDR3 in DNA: TGTGCCATCAGCGGGATCCTAATCAATGAGCAGTTCTTC.